This T cell receptor beta chain appears in the sequencing data of a study of blood T cell repertoires in COVID-19 (dated by TCRdb to about 2020). Notes on the research overall: Samples from collaborators originated in the United States, Italy and Spain and spanned both the acute and convalescent phases of COVID-19. The dataset comprised deeply sampled blood TCRbeta repertoires from subjects exposed to, actively infected with, or recovered from COVID-19. Nearly every sample came with metadata listing a de-identified subject ID, COVID-19 status, age in years and sex. The prospective study material was composed of cDNA or gDNA derived from T cells, B-cell-depleted T cells, or PBMCs. The repertoires were made available in a free public database intended to serve as a resource for research on the immune response to SARS-CoV-2. Where available, HLA class I and class II types were taken from metadata supplied by the sample provider and were not determined by assay-based typing. The samples were drawn from two sources: the first 160 participants of the ongoing ImmuneRACE study, and 950 to 1,500 subjects contributed by 6 global collaborators. The paper as a whole reports these results and caveats: How much clinical and demographic metadata was included differed by source and by participant, and the metadata was provided uncurated.

The CDR3, from cysteine to phenylalanine, totals 16 residues. The only DNA kept is the CDR3, 48 bases in frame from the first base. V lost 7 bases and J lost 1 base; the stretch between them is 22 bases long. CDR1 SQVTM and CDR2 ANQGSEA are derived from the germline V gene. Whole blood was collected in K2EDTA tubes by collaborating institutions according to the institutions' own protocols. For TCRbeta analysis, collaborators shipped samples in one of three forms: frozen whole blood, isolated PBMCs, or DNA extracted from either of those sample types. TCRbeta CDR3 regions were amplified from genomic DNA by means of the immunoSEQ Assay, a bias-controlled multiplex PCR. In the paper's pipeline: The number of nucleated cells in each sample was estimated from the amplification of reference gene primers within the assay. Sequence reads were collapsed and filtered to measure the absolute abundance of every unique TCRbeta CDR3 rearrangement. For each sample, productive Simpson clonality was calculated by taking the square root of Simpson's diversity index across productive rearrangements. In its TCRdb copy, this immuneACCESS table keeps in-frame sequences only and misses some clones. Where compared with another copy, unresolved V genes explain less than half of these, and the others have no known cause. The DNA gave D and trimming, while V, J and clone size come from that table. The sample contains fewer than 200,000 clones, more than 75% of them found a single time. The ten largest clones capture around 2.6% of the sample.

In the case of this clone: Its antigen is currently not known. No much larger clonotype is one base removed from it; base qualities were not supplied.

This clonotype was sampled from a man aged 35 to 55 with active or convalescent COVID-19. Input material: peripheral blood. The chain uses TRBV29-1 and TRBJ1-2; the D segment could be TRBD1, given 6 matching bases. The CDR3 reads as follows: CSGLGQSGRGNYGYTF. The bases read TGCAGCGGGCTAGGACAGTCAGGGAGGGGTAACTATGGCTACACCTTC.